Below, 3 T cell receptor beta chains from the same sample are listed, as sequenced in a study of prognosis after radiotherapy for stage I lung cancer (dated by TCRdb to 2020 to 2022). Sequenced on an Illumina HiSeq 3000. Two rounds of multiplex PCR were used to amplify the TCR beta CDR3 region from genomic DNA. The first PCR round used primers specific to each TRBV and TRBJ gene, and the primer sequences were filed in Chinese patent CN105087789A. Clones were called with MiXCR by TCRdb after fastp trimmed the public reads at Q25, and only in-frame beta chains were retained. Each record represents a unique CDR3 protein, reported with the most common genes and DNA among its rows. Recorded for this sample are 9,000 to 13,000 distinct CDR3 sequences; less than 65% of them occurred a single time. Clones ranked in the top ten supply roughly 7% of the sample. The source material was PBMCs, sampled before or after stereotactic body radiation therapy (not recorded which). Receptor source: a donor over 45 with non-small cell lung cancer.

The chain is built from TRBV30 and TRBJ2-5; TRBD1 matches 9 bases. Germline lookup yields CDR1 GTSNPN and CDR2 SVGIG (reference sequence). The CDR3 spans 15 residues. Trimming at V came to 3 bases and at J to 5 bases, leaving 10 bases not matched to a gene. The CDR3 protein is CAWSPGQGDFETQYF. The DNA of the CDR3 is TGTGCCTGGAGCCCGGGACAGGGTGATTTCGAGACCCAGTACTTC.

The rearrangement uses TRBV6-1 and TRBJ2-5, with 10 nucleotides matching TRBD2. Germline-derived CDR1 and CDR2 are MNHNS and SASEGT. This CDR3 spans 15 amino acids. The ends lost 10 bases at V and 5 bases at J; junction bases unmatched: 13. The CDR3 loop reads CAISKGLASRETQYF. The CDR3, as DNA: TGTGCCATCAGCAAGGGACTAGCGTCCCGTGAGACCCAGTACTTC.

V is TRBV18 and J is TRBJ1-1; D call uncertain. The CDR3 is 13 amino acids. Trimming took off 4 bases at V and 0 bases at J, with 6 bases between the two ends. The germline V gene encodes CDR1 KGHSH and CDR2 LQKENI. CDR3 DNA sequence: TGTGCCAGCTCACTTACAGTGAACACTGAAGCTTTCTTT. It translates to CASSLTVNTEAFF.